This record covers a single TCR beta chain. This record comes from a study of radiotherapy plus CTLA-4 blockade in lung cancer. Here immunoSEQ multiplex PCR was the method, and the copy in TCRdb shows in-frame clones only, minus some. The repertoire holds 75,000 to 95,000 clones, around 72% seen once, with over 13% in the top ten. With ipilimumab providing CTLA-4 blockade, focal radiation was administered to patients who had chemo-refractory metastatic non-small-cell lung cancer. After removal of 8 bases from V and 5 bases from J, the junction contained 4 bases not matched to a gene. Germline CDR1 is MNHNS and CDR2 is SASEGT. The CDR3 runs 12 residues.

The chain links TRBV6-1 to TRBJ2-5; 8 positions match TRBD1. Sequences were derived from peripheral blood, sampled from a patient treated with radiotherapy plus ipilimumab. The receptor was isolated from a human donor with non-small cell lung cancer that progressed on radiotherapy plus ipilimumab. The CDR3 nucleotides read TGTGCCAGCCTGACAGGGGCCGAGACCCAGTACTTC. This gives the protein CASLTGAETQYF.